Presented here are 8 T cell receptor beta chains from one specimen sequenced in a study of T-cell reconstitution after alpha-beta-depleted transplantation in children (TCRdb year 2016). Library preparation was by PCR. Sequenced on an Illumina HiSeq 2500. TCR library preparation used molecular barcoding, with unique molecular identifiers applied to normalize quantification of the TCRbeta repertoire. Using fastp at Q25 and MiXCR, TCRdb reprocessed the public reads and kept productive beta chains. Records with the same CDR3 protein are collapsed into one entry carrying the most frequent genes and DNA. Within this sample are 200,000 to 300,000 distinct CDR3 sequences, with 25% of them counted one time only. Around 2.5% of the sample goes to the ten largest clones. The treatment or condition label for this specimen denotes: allogeneic hematopoietic cell transplantation with graft depleted of TCRalphabeta T cells and CD19 B cells.

The material was PBMCs, obtained before TCRalphabeta/CD19-depleted stem cell transplant. These receptors were taken from a girl aged 2-10 years with Fanconi anemia, due to receive a stem cell transplant.

The V and J genes are TRBV5-4 and TRBJ2-7; either TRBD1 or TRBD2 may supply D (6 bases each). There are 15 residues in the CDR3. Germline CDR1 SGHNT, CDR2 YYREEE (reference sequence). The germline V and J ends were trimmed by 0 bases and 3 bases, with 13 bases remaining between them. For the CDR3, the DNA is TGTGCCAGCAGCTTGGGGGGGGCTTTAAGCTACGAGCAGTACTTC. Protein sequence: CASSLGGALSYEQYF.

CDR3 protein: CASSPIPSNQPQHF. CDR3 nucleotides: TGTGCCAGCAGCCCTATCCCTAGCAATCAGCCCCAGCATTTT. This chain joins TRBV5-5 and TRBJ1-5; no reliable D call. With 4 bases removed from V and 0 bases from J, the gap between germline ends came to 8 bases. There are 14 residues in the CDR3. Germline V gene sequence: CDR1 SGHKS, CDR2 YYEKEE (reference sequence).

This clonotype was seen ten or more times. The chain's CDR3 is CSAPLGGGETQYF. The CDR3 DNA follows: TGCAGTGCTCCGTTGGGGGGTGGGGAGACCCAGTACTTC. The V call is TRBV20-1, the J call TRBJ2-5, with D perhaps matching TRBD2 (6 bases). From germline, CDR1 is DFQATT and CDR2 SNEGSKA (reference sequence). The length of the CDR3 is 13 residues. The V gene lost 5 bases and the J gene lost 5 bases, with 15 bases spanning the gap.

This clonotype was seen ten or more times. This sequence joins TRBV20-1 and TRBJ1-1; D unclear. Trimming left V 0 bases short and J 0 bases short, with 5 bases between. From germline, CDR1 is DFQATT and CDR2 SNEGSKA (reference sequence). The CDR3 spans 13 residues. CDR3 in DNA: TGCAGTGCTAGAGAAGCGATGAACACTGAAGCTTTCTTT. It specifies CSAREAMNTEAFF.

This clonotype was seen a few times. The chain has TRBV30 and TRBJ2-1; 10 nucleotides line up with TRBD2. The CDR3 has 15 amino acids. Germline values: CDR1 GTSNPN, CDR2 SVGIG (reference sequence). Unmatched junction bases numbered 9, after V lost 5 bases and J lost 5 bases. CDR3 amino acids: CAWWQREGRHNEQFF. In DNA form, the CDR3 reads TGTGCCTGGTGGCAGCGGGAGGGCCGACACAATGAGCAGTTCTTC. Using reference TRBV30 and TRBJ2-1 for the parts outside the CDR3, the full variable domain is SQTIHQWPATLVQPVGSPLSLECTVEGTSNPNLYWYRQAAGRGLQLLFYSVGIGQISSEVPQNLSASRPQDRQFILSSKKLLLSDSGFYLCAWWQREGRHNEQFFGPGTRLTVL.

This clonotype has more than one count but fewer than ten. J is TRBJ1-2 and V is TRBV29-1; tentatively, D is TRBD1 (6 bases). Trimming stripped 2 bases from V and 5 bases from J, with 12 bases between. This CDR3 contains 13 residues. CDR1 SQVTM and CDR2 ANQGSEA come from the germline V gene. This CDR3 is CSVEIGQRYGYTF. The CDR3 DNA reads as TGCAGCGTTGAAATAGGACAGCGTTATGGCTACACCTTC.

The sample holds a few counts of this clonotype. The chain uses TRBV7-2 and TRBJ2-1; 10 bases are shared with TRBD2. The CDR3 covers 18 residues. V dropped 4 bases and J dropped 4; count of bases not matched to a gene: 13. Germline lookup yields CDR1 SGHTA and CDR2 FQGNSA. In nucleotides, the CDR3 is TGTGCCAGCAGCTCGCTAGCGGGGGCCATTAAAAAATACAATGAGCAGTTCTTC. Translated, it gives CASSSLAGAIKKYNEQFF.

This clonotype was seen at least ten times. V is TRBV5-6 and J is TRBJ2-7, with D perhaps given as TRBD1 or TRBD2 (5 bases each). Trimming removed 4 bases from V and 4 bases from J, with 12 bases in between. The CDR3 is made up of 13 amino acids. Germline V gene data show CDR1 as SGHDT and CDR2 as YYEEEE. The CDR3 sequence: CASSRGPDYEQYF. Written as DNA, the CDR3 is TGTGCCAGCAGCAGGGGACCGGATTACGAGCAGTACTTC.